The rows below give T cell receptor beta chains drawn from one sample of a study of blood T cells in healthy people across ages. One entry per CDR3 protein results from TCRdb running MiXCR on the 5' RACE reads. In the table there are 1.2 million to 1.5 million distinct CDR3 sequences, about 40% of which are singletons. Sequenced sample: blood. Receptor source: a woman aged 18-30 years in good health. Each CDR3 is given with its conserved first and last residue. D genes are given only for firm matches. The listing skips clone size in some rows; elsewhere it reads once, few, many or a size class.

CASSQATIGQGWNEQFF TGCGCCAGCAGCCAAGCTACTATTGGGCAGGGTTGGAATGAGCAGTTCTTC TRBV4-1 - - TRBJ2-1
CVSSVGLAGTTQETQYF TGTGTCAGCAGCGTAGGACTGGCCGGGACCACCCAAGAGACCCAGTACTTC TRBV9 - - TRBJ2-5
CSATPERTEAFF TGCAGTGCTACCCCGGAGAGGACTGAAGCTTTCTTT TRBV20-1 - - TRBJ1-1
CSALNHLGRHQETQYF TGCAGTGCTTTGAACCATTTGGGACGCCACCAAGAGACCCAGTACTTC TRBV20-1 - few TRBJ2-5
CASSYSEMVVKVYGYTF TGTGCCAGCAGTTACTCGGAAATGGTAGTCAAGGTCTATGGCTACACCTTC TRBV6-6 - - TRBJ1-2
CASSQVGLGGNEQFF TGCGCCAGCAGCCAAGTCGGACTAGGCGGCAATGAGCAGTTCTTC TRBV4-1 TRBD2 few TRBJ2-1
CASSPLTSGGAETQYF TGTGCCAGCAGCCCCCTGACTAGCGGGGGGGCTGAGACCCAGTACTTC TRBV9 TRBD2 few TRBJ2-5
CASSQELAGRNNKQFF TGTGCCAGCAGCCAAGAACTAGCGGGAAGGAACAATAAGCAGTTCTTC TRBV4-2 TRBD2 - TRBJ2-1
CATSRVAASGENEQFF TGTGCCACCAGCAGAGTGGCAGCTAGTGGAGAAAATGAGCAGTTCTTC TRBV15 - - TRBJ2-1
CASSYSGDGYTF TGTGCCAGCAGTTACTCGGGGGATGGCTACACCTTC TRBV6-5 - - TRBJ1-2
CASSLGGRSYNEQFF TGTGCCAGCAGCTTAGGCGGTCGGTCCTACAATGAGCAGTTCTTC TRBV5-1 - many TRBJ2-1
CASGFKNNLPGLAGGRLTGNEQFF TGTGCTAGTGGTTTCAAAAACAATCTCCCGGGACTAGCGGGGGGCCGCCTGACAGGCAATGAGCAGTTCTTC TRBV12-5 TRBD2 - TRBJ2-1
CATLGRDRVGEQYF TGTGCCACCCTCGGCCGGGACAGGGTCGGCGAGCAGTACTTC TRBV6-5 TRBD1 - TRBJ2-7
CASSFGLGISPLHF TGTGCCAGCAGCTTTGGCCTCGGGATTTCACCCCTCCACTTT TRBV7-9 - - TRBJ1-6
CSASAGVKYEQYF TGCAGTGCTTCAGCGGGAGTAAAGTACGAGCAGTACTTC TRBV20-1 TRBD2 - TRBJ2-7
CSARDTAGNYGYTF TGCAGTGCTAGAGATACAGCAGGGAACTATGGCTACACCTTC TRBV20-1 - - TRBJ1-2
CASSYSLGSNTEAFF TGTGCCAGCAGTTACTCTTTAGGGTCGAACACTGAAGCTTTCTTT TRBV6-6 - - TRBJ1-1
CASGTGVYNEQFF TGCGCCAGCGGGACAGGGGTCTACAATGAGCAGTTCTTC TRBV10-1 TRBD1 - TRBJ2-1
CASSALQETQYF TGTGCCAGCAGCGCACTCCAAGAGACCCAGTACTTC TRBV5-1 - many TRBJ2-5
CASSLSSGLKEQFF TGTGCCAGCAGTCTAAGTAGCGGGTTAAAGGAGCAGTTCTTC TRBV7-3 TRBD2 - TRBJ2-1
CANQRGAGDYGYTF TGTGCCAATCAAAGGGGGGCAGGGGACTATGGCTACACCTTC TRBV2 - - TRBJ1-2
CAWTMGGTANYGYTF TGTGCCTGGACCATGGGGGGGACAGCGAACTATGGCTACACCTTC TRBV30 TRBD1 - TRBJ1-2
CASNKTPRSYEQYF TGTGCCAGCAATAAGACACCAAGATCCTACGAGCAGTACTTC TRBV2 - few TRBJ2-7
CASRDQATVNTEAFF TGTGCCAGCAGGGACCAGGCCACCGTAAACACTGAAGCTTTCTTT TRBV2 - - TRBJ1-1
CAWSVHGNTEAFF TGTGCCTGGAGTGTACATGGGAACACTGAAGCTTTCTTT TRBV30 - - TRBJ1-1
CASSPTQTGGHGYTF TGTGCCAGCAGTCCAACCCAGACAGGGGGGCATGGCTACACCTTC TRBV3-1 TRBD1 - TRBJ1-2
CASSLNTVRYTF TGTGCCAGCAGCTTGAACACGGTGCGCTACACCTTC TRBV12-3/TRBV12-4 - - TRBJ1-2
CASSPSGTSTYGQYF TGTGCCAGCAGCCCCAGTGGGACTAGCACCTACGGGCAGTACTTC TRBV11-2 TRBD2 - TRBJ2-5
CASSPRGDRGSYEQYF TGTGCCAGCAGCCCGAGGGGGGACAGGGGATCCTACGAGCAGTACTTC TRBV21-1 - - TRBJ2-7
CSAENRDGMNTEAFF TGCAGTGCTGAAAACAGGGACGGAATGAACACTGAAGCTTTCTTT TRBV20-1 - - TRBJ1-1
CASSPRDRGRSEAFF TGTGCCAGCAGCCCTCGGGACAGGGGAAGGTCTGAAGCTTTCTTT TRBV11-1 TRBD1 - TRBJ1-1
CASSPYQDRGETDTQYF TGTGCCAGCAGTCCATATCAAGACAGGGGTGAGACAGATACGCAGTATTTT TRBV12-3/TRBV12-4 TRBD1 - TRBJ2-3